These 10 T cell receptor beta chains were all obtained from the same sample, sequenced in a study of a mutant IDH1 vaccine in newly diagnosed glioma. Clones were read by immunoSEQ multiplex PCR, and TCRdb kept only the in-frame ones, dropping some. The sample consists of tens of thousands of clones, 70% to 90% of them appearing once. Time point described: week 5, during vaccination. Every vaccine dose comprised 300 ug of mutant IDH1 20-mer peptide plus topical imiquimod. Their antigens remain unidentified. This specimen consisted of PBMCs, obtained from a glioma patient whose treatment included an IDH1 peptide vaccine. These receptors were taken from a man younger than 30 with glioma.

This chain uses TRBV4-2 with TRBJ1-1; possible D gene TRBD1, 6 bases. Germline-derived CDR1 and CDR2 are LGHNA and YNFKEQ. The V end was cut by 0 bases, the J end by 4 bases, with 12 bases between. The CDR3 length is 15 residues. CDR3 protein: CASSQEGGRGTEAFF. The DNA for the CDR3 is TGTGCCAGCAGCCAAGAAGGGGGAAGGGGCACTGAAGCTTTCTTT.

The chain uses TRBV7-2 and TRBJ1-5, with TRBD1 as a possible D gene (5 bases). CDR3 size: 13 residues. Germline CDR1 SGHTA, CDR2 FQGNSA. V shed 5 bases and J shed 5 bases, with 10 bases lying between them. The CDR3 protein is CASSPGSYQPQHF. CDR3 DNA: TGTGCCAGCAGCCCAGGGAGTTATCAGCCCCAGCATTTT.

This clone was seen a few times. The chain links TRBV19 to TRBJ1-1; no definite D call. Germline assignment: CDR1 LNHDA and CDR2 SQIVND (reference sequence). This CDR3 region has 15 residues. The germline V and J ends were trimmed by 4 bases and 2 bases, with 14 bases remaining between them. In DNA form, the CDR3 reads TGTGCCAGTAGTAAAATAGGCCAGCCAAACACTGAAGCTTTCTTT. As protein: CASSKIGQPNTEAFF.

The chain is built from TRBV29-1 and TRBJ1-2; D unclear. The V end lost 6 bases, the J end lost 4 bases, and 12 bases lay between the germline ends. Germline lookup yields CDR1 SQVTM and CDR2 ANQGSEA. CDR3 length: 12 amino acids. Here the CDR3 DNA reads TGCAGCGTCGTTCATCCGCCCTATGGCTACACCTTC. Its protein product is CSVVHPPYGYTF.

The chain has TRBV30 and TRBJ1-4, with unresolved D. V gave up 4 bases and J gave up 5 bases, with 20 bases separating them. The CDR3 spans 16 residues. CDR1 GTSNPN and CDR2 SVGIG come from the germline V gene (reference sequence). This CDR3 is CAWTEKSATVNEKLFF. CDR3 nucleotides: TGTGCCTGGACCGAAAAATCGGCCACGGTAAATGAAAAACTGTTTTTT.

The chain recombines TRBV19 with TRBJ1-1; possibly TRBD1 for D (5 bases). Trimming pared 3 bases from V and 5 bases from J, leaving 13 bases between. Germline loops: CDR1 LNHDA, CDR2 SQIVND (reference sequence). This CDR3 spans 14 amino acids. The CDR3 DNA reads as TGTGCCAGTAGTATGGTTCAGGGCTTAACTGAAGCTTTCTTT. Its translation is CASSMVQGLTEAFF.

The V call is TRBV15, the J call TRBJ1-4; D may be TRBD1 (6 bases). This CDR3 region has 15 residues. Germline CDR1 and CDR2: LNHNV and YYDKDF (reference sequence). V was clipped by 4 bases and J by 8 bases, with 17 bases between them. CDR3 nucleotide sequence: TGTGCCACCAGCAAGGCAGGGGAGACCTCGGAAAAACTGTTTTTT. This translates into CATSKAGETSEKLFF.

The rearrangement links TRBV6-5 to TRBJ2-7, with 8 positions matching TRBD2. CDR3 length: 12 amino acids. Trimming cost V 6 bases and J 3 bases; bases outside gene matches: 1. Germline CDR1 reads MNHEY; CDR2 reads SVGAGI. The CDR3 region is CASRAGGYEQYF. The CDR3 region has the DNA TGTGCCAGCAGGGCGGGAGGCTACGAGCAGTACTTC.

The chain couples TRBV5-1 to TRBJ2-7; perhaps TRBD2 as D (6 bases). The CDR3 has 15 amino acids. Per the germline V gene, CDR1 is SGHRS and CDR2 is YFSETQ. Deletions cut 0 bases from V and 7 bases from J, with 17 bases between. CDR3 sequence (DNA): TGCGCCAGCAGCTTGGGGGGGGAAGCCTCGGGGGAGCAGTACTTC. Its protein product is CASSLGGEASGEQYF.

The chain has TRBV7-8 and TRBJ1-5; D is unresolved. Deletions cut 5 bases from V and 6 bases from J, with 17 bases between. The CDR3 spans 15 residues. The germline gives CDR1 SGHVS, CDR2 FQNEAQ. CDR3: CASSTSGGGRQPQHF. As DNA, the CDR3 is TGTGCCAGCAGCACCTCAGGAGGCGGGCGTCAGCCCCAGCATTTT.